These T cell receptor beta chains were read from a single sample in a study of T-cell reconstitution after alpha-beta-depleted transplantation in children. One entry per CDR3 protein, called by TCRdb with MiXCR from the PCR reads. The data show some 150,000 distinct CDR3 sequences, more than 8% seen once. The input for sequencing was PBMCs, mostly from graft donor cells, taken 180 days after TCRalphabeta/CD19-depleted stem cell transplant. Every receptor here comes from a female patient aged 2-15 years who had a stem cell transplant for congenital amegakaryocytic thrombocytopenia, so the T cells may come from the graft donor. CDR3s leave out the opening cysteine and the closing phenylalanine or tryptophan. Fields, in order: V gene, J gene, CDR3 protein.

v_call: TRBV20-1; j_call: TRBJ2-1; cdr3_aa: SADLAGGNEQF
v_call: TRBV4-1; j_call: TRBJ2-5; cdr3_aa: ASSPETGSETQY
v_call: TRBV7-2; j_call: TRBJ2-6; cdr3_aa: ASSWRGSGANVLT
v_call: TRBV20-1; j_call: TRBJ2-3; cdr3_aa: SAFSGSTDTQY
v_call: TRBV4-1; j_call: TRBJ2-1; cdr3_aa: ASSQVRAGRDNEQF
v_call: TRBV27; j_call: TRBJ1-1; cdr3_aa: ASSWGQADTEAF
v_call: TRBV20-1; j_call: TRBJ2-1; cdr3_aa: SARALLVEQF
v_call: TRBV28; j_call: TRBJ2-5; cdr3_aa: ASRTDRGVQETQY
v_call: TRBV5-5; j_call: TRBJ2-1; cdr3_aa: ASSLVVPFNEQF
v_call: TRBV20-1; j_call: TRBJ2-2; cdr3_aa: SAGTSDTGELF
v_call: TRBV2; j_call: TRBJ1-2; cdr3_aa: ASSGLTGGYGYT
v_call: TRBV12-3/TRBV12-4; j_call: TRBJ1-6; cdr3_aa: ASTGGRQWSPLH
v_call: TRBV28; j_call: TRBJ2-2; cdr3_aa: ASSFHGAGPGELF
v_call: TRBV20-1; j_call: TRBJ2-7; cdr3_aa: SARYPGRLTYEQY
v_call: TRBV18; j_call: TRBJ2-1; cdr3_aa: ASSPRGRYNEQF